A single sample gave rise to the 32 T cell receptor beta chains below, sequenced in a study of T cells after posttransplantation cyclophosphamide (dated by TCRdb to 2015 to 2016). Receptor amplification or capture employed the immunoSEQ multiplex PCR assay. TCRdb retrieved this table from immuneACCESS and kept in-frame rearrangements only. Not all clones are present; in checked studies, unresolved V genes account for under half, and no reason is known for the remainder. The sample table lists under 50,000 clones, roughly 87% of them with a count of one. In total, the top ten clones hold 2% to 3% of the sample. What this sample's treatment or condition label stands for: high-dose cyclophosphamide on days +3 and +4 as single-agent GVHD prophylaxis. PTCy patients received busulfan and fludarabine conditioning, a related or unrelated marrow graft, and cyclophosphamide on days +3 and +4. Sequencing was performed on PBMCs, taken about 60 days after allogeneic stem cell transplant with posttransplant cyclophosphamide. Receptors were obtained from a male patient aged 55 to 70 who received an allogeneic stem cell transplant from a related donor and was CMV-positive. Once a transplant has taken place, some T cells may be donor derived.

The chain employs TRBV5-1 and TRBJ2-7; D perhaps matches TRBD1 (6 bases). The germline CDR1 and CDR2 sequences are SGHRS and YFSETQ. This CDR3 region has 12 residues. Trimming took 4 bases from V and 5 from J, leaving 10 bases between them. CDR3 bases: TGCGCCAGCAGCACAAGACAGGACGAGCAGTACTTC. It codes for CASSTRQDEQYF.

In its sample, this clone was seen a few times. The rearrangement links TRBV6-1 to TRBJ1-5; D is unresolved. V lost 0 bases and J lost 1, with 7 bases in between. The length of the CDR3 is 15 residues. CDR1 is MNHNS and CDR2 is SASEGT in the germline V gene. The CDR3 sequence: CASSEAGRSNQPQHF. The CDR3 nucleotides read TGTGCCAGCAGTGAAGCAGGGAGAAGCAATCAGCCCCAGCATTTT.

CDR3 region: CASGQGLNTEAFF. The DNA for the CDR3 is TGTGCCAGCGGACAGGGATTGAACACTGAAGCTTTCTTT. The chain is built from TRBV6-5 and TRBJ1-1, with 8 bases that match TRBD1. In germline, CDR1 is MNHEY, CDR2 SVGAGI. Unmatched junction bases numbered 2, after V lost 8 bases and J lost 0 bases. There are 13 residues in the CDR3.

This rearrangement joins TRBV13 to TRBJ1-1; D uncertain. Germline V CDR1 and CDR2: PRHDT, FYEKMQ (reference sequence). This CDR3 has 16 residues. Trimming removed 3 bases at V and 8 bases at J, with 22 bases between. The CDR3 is CASSLPQTARAREAFF. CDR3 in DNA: TGTGCCAGCAGCTTGCCCCAAACCGCCCGAGCGAGGGAAGCTTTCTTT.

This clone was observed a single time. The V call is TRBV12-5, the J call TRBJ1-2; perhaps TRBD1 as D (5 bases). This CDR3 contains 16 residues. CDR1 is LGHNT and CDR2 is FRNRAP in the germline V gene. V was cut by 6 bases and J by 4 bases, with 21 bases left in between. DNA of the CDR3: TGTGCTAGTGGGGGACTAGGGTTTCAGGGCGGCTATGGCTACACCTTC. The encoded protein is CASGGLGFQGGYGYTF. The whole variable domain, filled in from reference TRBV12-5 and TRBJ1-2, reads DARVTQTPRHKVTEMGQEVTMRCQPILGHNTVFWYRQTMMQGLELLAYFRNRAPLDDSGMPKDRFSAEMPDATLATLKIQPSEPRDSAVYFCASGGLGFQGGYGYTFGSGTRLTVV.

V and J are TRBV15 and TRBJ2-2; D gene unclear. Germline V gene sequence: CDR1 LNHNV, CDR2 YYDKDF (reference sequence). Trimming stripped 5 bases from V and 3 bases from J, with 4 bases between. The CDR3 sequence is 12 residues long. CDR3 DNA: TGTGCCACCAGCTTCGACACCGGGGAGCTGTTTTTT. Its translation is CATSFDTGELFF.

The CDR3 DNA reads as TGTGCCAGCGGTCCGTGGGGTGGTAGCGAGGACGAGCAGTACTTC. This sequence encodes CASGPWGGSEDEQYF. The chain is built from TRBV6-5 and TRBJ2-7; weak D call: TRBD2 (5 bases). The CDR3 loop spans 15 amino acids. Germline V gives CDR1 MNHEY, CDR2 SVGAGI. The V end was cut by 8 bases, the J end by 5 bases, with 22 bases between.

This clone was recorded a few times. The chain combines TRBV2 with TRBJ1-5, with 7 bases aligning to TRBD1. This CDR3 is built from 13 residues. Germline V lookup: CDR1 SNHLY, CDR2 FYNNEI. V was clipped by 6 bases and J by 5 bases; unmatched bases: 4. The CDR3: CASSFDRDQPQHF. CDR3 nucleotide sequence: TGTGCCAGCAGCTTCGACAGGGATCAGCCCCAGCATTTT.

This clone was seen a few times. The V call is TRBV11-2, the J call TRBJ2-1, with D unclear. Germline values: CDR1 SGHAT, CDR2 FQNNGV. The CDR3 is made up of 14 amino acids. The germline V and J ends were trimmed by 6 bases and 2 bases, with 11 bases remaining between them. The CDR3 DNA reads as TGTGCCAGCAGAAAGACAACCACCTACAATGAGCAGTTCTTC. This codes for CASRKTTTYNEQFF.

The CDR3 bases are TGTGCCAGCAGCCTGTGGACAGGAGGAGATGGCTACACCTTC. Amino acid sequence: CASSLWTGGDGYTF. The chain is built from TRBV14 and TRBJ1-2, with 7 bases fitting TRBD1. Germline V gene sequence: CDR1 SGHDN, CDR2 FVKESK. This CDR3 is built from 14 residues. V was clipped by 4 bases and J by 6 bases; unmatched bases: 8.

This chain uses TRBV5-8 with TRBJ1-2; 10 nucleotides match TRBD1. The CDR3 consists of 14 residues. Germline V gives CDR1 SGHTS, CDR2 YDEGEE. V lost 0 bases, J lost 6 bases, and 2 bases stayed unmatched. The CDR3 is CASSLVGTGDGYTF. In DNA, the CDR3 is TGTGCCAGCAGCTTGGTAGGGACAGGGGATGGCTACACCTTC.

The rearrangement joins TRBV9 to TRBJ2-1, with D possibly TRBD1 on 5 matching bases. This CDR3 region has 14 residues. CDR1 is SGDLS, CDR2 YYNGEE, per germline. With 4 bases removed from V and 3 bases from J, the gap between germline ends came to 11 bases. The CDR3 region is CASSLQTDYNEQFF. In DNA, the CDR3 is TGTGCCAGCAGCCTACAGACAGACTACAATGAGCAGTTCTTC.

DNA for the CDR3: TGTGCCAGCAGTGTAGGGGCGGACTACAATGAGCAGTTCTTC. This codes for CASSVGADYNEQFF. This chain connects TRBV6-4 to TRBJ2-1; tentatively, D is TRBD1 (5 bases). Germline CDR1 and CDR2: MRHNA and SNTAGT. The CDR3 consists of 14 residues. The V end was cut by 4 bases, the J end by 3 bases, with 10 bases between.

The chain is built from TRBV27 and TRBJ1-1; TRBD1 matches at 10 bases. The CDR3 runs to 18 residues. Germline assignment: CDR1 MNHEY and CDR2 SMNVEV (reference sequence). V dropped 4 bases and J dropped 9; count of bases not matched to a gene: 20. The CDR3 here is CASSWGAGQGYHSGKAFF. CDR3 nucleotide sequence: TGTGCCAGCAGTTGGGGGGCGGGACAGGGGTACCACTCAGGTAAAGCTTTCTTT.

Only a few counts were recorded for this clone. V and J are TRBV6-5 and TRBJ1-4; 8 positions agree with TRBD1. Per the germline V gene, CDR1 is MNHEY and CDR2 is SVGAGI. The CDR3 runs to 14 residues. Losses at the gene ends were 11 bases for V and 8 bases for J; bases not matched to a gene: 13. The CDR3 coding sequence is TGTGCCGCATCTACCGGACAGGGTGAGGAAAAACTGTTTTTT. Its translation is CAASTGQGEEKLFF.

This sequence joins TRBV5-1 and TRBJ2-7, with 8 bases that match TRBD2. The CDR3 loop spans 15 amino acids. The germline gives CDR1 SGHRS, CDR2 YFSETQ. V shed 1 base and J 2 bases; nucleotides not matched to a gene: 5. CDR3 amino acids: CASSLRGAGAYEQYF. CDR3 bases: TGCGCCAGCAGCTTGAGGGGAGCGGGGGCCTACGAGCAGTACTTC.

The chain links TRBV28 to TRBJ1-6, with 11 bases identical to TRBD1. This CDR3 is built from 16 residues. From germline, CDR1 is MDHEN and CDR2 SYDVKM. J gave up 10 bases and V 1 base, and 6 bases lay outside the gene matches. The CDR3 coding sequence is TGTGCCAGCAGTTTATTCGGGACAGGGGGTAGATCACCCCTCCACTTT. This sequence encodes CASSLFGTGGRSPLHF.

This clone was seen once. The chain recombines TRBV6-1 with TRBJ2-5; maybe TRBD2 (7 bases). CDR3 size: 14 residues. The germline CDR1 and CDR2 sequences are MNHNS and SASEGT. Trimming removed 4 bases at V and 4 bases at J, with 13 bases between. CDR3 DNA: TGTGCCAGCAGTGCGAGGGCGGGGGCAGAGACCCAGTACTTC. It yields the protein CASSARAGAETQYF.

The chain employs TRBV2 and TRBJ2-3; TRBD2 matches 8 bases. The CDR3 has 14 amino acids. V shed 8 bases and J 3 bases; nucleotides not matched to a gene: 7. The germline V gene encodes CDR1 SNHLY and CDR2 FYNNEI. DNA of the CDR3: TGTGCCAGCCAAAAGCGGGGGCCAACAGATACGCAGTATTTT. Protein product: CASQKRGPTDTQYF.

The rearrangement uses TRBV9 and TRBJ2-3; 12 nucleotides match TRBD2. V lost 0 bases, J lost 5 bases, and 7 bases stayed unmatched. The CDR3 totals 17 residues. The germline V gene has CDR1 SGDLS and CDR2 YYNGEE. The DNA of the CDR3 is TGTGCCAGCAGCGTAGGGGCTAGCGGGGGGGCCGGAGATACGCAGTATTTT. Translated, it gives CASSVGASGGAGDTQYF.

CDR3: CASSRGEGGYTF. Here the CDR3 DNA reads TGTGCCAGCAGTCGGGGAGAAGGTGGCTACACCTTC. The gene calls are TRBV6-5 and TRBJ1-2; D remains unclear. CDR3 size: 12 residues. The germline V and J ends were trimmed by 5 bases and 7 bases, with 11 bases remaining between them. In germline, CDR1 is MNHEY, CDR2 SVGAGI.

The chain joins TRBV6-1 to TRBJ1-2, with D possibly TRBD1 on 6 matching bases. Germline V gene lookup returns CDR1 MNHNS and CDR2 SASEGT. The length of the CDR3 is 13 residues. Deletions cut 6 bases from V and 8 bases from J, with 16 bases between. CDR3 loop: CASSARDNWGYTF. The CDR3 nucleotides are TGTGCCAGCAGCGCCCGGGACAACTGGGGCTACACCTTC.

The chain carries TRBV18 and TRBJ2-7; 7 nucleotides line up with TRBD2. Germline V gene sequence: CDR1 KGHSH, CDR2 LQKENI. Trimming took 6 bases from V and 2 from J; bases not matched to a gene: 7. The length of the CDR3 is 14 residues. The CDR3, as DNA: TGTGCCAGCTCTCCCGGCGGGGGACCCTACGAGCAGTACGTC. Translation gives CASSPGGGPYEQYV.

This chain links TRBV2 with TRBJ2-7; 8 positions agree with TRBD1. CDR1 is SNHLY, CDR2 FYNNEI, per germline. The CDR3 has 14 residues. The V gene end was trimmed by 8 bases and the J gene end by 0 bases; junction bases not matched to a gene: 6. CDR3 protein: CASSDRANSYEQYF. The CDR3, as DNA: TGTGCCAGCTCGGACAGGGCTAACTCCTACGAGCAGTACTTC.

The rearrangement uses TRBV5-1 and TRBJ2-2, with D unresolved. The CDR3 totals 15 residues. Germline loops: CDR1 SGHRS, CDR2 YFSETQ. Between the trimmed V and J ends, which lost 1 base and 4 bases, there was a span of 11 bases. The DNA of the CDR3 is TGCGCCAGCAGCTTGACTGGTACAGCCACCGGGGAGCTGTTTTTT. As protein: CASSLTGTATGELFF.

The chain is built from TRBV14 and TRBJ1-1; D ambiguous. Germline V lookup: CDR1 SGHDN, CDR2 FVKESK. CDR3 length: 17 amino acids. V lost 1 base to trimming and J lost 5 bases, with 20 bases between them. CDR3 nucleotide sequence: TGTGCCAGCAGCCAAGTAACTTCTCGGCTAAAGGAGACTGAAGCTTTCTTT. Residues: CASSQVTSRLKETEAFF.

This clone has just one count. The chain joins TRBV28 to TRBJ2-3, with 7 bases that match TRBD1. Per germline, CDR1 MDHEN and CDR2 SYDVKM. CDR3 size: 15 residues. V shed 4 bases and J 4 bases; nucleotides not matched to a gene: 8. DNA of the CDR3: TGTGCCAGCAGTTCCCGGGACAGATATCCAGATACGCAGTATTTT. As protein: CASSSRDRYPDTQYF.

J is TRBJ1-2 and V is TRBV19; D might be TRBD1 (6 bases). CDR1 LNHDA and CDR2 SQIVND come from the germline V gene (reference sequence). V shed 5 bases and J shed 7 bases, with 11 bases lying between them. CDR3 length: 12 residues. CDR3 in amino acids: CASSLQGSGYTF. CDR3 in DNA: TGTGCCAGTAGTTTACAGGGTAGTGGCTACACCTTC.

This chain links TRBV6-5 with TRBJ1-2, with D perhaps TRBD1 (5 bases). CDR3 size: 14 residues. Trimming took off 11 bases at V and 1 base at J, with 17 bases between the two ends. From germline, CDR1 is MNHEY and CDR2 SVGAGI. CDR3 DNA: TGTGCCGTCAGGGTCGGTGGGGATAACTATGGCTACACCTTC. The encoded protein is CAVRVGGDNYGYTF.

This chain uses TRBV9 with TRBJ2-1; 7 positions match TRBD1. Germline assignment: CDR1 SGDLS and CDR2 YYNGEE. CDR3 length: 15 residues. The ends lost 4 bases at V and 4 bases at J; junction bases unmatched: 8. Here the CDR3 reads CASSLGTVGYNEQFF. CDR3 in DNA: TGTGCCAGCAGCTTGGGGACAGTAGGGTACAATGAGCAGTTCTTC.

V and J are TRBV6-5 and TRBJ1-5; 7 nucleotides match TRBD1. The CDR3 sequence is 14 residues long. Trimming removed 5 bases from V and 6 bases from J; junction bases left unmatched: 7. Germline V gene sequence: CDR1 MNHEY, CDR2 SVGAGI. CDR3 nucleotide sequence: TGTGCCAGCAGTCCGGGACAGAACCGTCAGCCCCAGCATTTT. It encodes CASSPGQNRQPQHF.

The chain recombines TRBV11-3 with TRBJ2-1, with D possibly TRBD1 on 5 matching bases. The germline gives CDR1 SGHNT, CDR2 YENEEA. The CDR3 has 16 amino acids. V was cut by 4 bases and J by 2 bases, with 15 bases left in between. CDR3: CASSSTYRPPYNEQFF. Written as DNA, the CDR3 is TGTGCCAGCAGCTCAACCTACAGGCCCCCCTACAATGAGCAGTTCTTC. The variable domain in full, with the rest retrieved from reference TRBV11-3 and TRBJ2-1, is EAGVVQSPRYKIIEKKQPVAFWCNPISGHNTLYWYLQNLGQGPELLIRYENEEAVDDSQLPKDRFSAERLKGVDSTLKIQPAELGDSAVYLCASSSTYRPPYNEQFFGPGTRLTVL.